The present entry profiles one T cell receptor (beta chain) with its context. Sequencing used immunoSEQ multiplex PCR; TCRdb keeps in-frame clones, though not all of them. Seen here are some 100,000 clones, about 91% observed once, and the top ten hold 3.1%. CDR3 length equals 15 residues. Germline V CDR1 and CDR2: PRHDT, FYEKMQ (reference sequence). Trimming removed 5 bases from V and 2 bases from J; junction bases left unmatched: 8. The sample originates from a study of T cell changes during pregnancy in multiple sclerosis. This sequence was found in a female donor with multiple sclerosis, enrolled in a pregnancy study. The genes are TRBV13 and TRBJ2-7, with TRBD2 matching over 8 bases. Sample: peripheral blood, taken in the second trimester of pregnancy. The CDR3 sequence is CASSKPREGTYEQYF. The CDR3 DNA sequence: TGTGCCAGCAGCAAGCCCCGGGAGGGCACCTACGAGCAGTACTTC.